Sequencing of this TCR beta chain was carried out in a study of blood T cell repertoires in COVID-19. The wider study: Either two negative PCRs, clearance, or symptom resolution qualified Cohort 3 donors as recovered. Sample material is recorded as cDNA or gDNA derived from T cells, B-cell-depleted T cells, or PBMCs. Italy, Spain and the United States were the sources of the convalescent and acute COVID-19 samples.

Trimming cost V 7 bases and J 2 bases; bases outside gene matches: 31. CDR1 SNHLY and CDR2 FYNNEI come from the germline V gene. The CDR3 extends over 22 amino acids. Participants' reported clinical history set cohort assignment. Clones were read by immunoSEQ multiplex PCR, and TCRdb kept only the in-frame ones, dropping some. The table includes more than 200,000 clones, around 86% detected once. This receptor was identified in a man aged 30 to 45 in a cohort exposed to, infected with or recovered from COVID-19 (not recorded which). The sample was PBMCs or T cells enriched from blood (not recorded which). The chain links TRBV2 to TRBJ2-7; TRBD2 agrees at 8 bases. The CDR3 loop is CASKYRLASPTSESDPTYEQYF. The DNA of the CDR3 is TGTGCCAGCAAATACCGACTAGCCTCACCGACTAGCGAGTCAGACCCCACCTACGAGCAGTACTTC.